This T cell receptor (beta chain) originates from a study of T cell clones after liver transplantation. Study at large: In this trial, immunosuppression withdrawal was attempted within 2 years of liver transplant. Without induction therapy, subjects received standard immunosuppression until 12-24 months post-transplant.

Study results and limitations: A larger donor-reactive than third-party decline suggested partial antigen-specific deletion.

CDR1 SNHLY and CDR2 FYNNEI come from the germline V gene. Trimming shortened V by 2 bases and J by 2 bases, and 9 bases separated the two germline ends. The CDR3 loop spans 15 amino acids. Turning to this clone: Its cognate antigen is unknown.

TCRdb's copy holds only in-frame clones and misses some; the assay was immunoSEQ multiplex PCR. Among 85,000 to 110,000 clones, 80% to 90% were seen once, and the ten largest hold roughly 3.1%. V gene TRBV2 combines with J gene TRBJ2-2; the D gene is possibly TRBD1 (5 bases). The specimen was CD4+ T cells from blood, collected approximately 4 years after liver transplant. The receptor was isolated from a human patient who received a liver transplant. Some of the T cells may derive from the graft donor. CDR3 nucleotide sequence: TGTGCCAGCAGTGAAATTCAGGGAAACACCGGGGAGCTGTTTTTT. It codes for CASSEIQGNTGELFF.